This T cell receptor beta chain appears in the sequencing data of a study of T cell responses to AZD1222 COVID-19 vaccine. The study, taken as a whole, reports: Rises in breadth and depth of Spike-specific TCRs came after two AZD1222 doses. Across spike, vaccine-associated CD4 TCRs were found, dominant at 160-218 and 743-854.

The repertoire was sequenced with immunoSEQ multiplex PCR; TCRdb's copy has only in-frame clones and lacks some. The top ten hold around 0.98% of the sample, which has about 130,000 clones, approximately 91% seen once. Doses given second, at about 4 or about 12 weeks, were pooled. V was cut by 3 bases and J by 4 bases, with 9 bases left in between. The CDR3 extends over 13 amino acids. The germline gives CDR1 SGHRS, CDR2 YFSETQ. This clone was seen a few times. Its antigen remains unknown. This TCR derives from an adult who received the AZD1222 COVID-19 vaccine. The rearrangement joins TRBV5-1 to TRBJ2-3, with D perhaps matching TRBD1 (5 bases). This specimen consisted of peripheral blood, obtained 28 days after the second AZD1222 dose. The chain's CDR3 is CASSSGSPDTQYF. DNA of the CDR3: TGCGCCAGCAGCTCAGGGTCGCCAGATACGCAGTATTTT.